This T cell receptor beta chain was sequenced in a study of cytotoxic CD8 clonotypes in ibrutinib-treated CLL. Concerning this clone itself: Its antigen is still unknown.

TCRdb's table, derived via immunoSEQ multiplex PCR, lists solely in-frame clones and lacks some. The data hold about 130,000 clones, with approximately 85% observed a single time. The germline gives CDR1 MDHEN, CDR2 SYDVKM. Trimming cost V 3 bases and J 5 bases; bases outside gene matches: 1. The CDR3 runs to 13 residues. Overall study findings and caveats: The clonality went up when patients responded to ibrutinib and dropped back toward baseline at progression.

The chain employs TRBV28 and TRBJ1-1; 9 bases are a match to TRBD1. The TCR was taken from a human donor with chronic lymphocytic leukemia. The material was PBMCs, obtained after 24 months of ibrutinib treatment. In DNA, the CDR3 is TGTGCCAGCAGTTTGGACAGGGGTACTGAAGCTTTCTTT. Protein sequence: CASSLDRGTEAFF.